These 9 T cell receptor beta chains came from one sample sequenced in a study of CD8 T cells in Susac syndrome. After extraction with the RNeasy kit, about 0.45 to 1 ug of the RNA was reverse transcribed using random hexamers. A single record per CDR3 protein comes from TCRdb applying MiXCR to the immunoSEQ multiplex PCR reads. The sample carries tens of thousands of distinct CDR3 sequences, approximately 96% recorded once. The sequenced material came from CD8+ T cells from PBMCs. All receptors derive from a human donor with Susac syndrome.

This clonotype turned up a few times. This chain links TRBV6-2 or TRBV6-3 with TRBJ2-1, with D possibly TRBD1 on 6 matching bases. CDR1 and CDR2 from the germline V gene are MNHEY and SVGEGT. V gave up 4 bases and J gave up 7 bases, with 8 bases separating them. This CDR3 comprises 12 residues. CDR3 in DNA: TGTGCCAGCAGTTTGACAGGTAATGAGCAGTTCTTC. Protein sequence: CASSLTGNEQFF.

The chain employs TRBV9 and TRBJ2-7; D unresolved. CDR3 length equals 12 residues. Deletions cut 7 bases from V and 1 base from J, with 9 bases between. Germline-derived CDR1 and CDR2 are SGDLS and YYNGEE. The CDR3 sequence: CASPFSSYEQYV. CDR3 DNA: TGTGCCAGCCCATTCTCATCCTACGAGCAGTACGTC.

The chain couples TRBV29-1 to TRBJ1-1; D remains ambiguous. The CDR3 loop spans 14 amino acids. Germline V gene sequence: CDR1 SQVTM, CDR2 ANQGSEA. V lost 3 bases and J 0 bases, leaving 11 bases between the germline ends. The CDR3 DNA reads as TGCAGCGTTGATGGAGCGTTTATGAACACTGAAGCTTTCTTT. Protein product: CSVDGAFMNTEAFF.

The CDR3 protein is CASSQDLASGVYNEQFF. In DNA form, the CDR3 reads TGCGCCAGCAGCCAAGATCTGGCTAGCGGGGTATACAATGAGCAGTTCTTC. This chain links TRBV4-3 with TRBJ2-1; 9 bases match TRBD2. The germline V gene encodes CDR1 LGHNA and CDR2 YSLEER. The CDR3 spans 17 residues. With V trimmed by 0 bases and J by 4 bases, 7 bases remained unmatched.

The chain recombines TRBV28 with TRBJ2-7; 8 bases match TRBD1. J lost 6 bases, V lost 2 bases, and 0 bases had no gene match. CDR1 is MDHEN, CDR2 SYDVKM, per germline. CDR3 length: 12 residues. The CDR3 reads CASSLTGGEQYF. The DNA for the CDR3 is TGTGCCAGCAGTTTAACAGGGGGCGAGCAGTACTTC.

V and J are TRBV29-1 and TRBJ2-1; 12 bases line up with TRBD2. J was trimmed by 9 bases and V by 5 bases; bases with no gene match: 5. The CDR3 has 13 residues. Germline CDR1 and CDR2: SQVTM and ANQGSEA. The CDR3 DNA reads TGCAGCGTTCCTAGCGGGAGGGCCGGTGAGCAGTTCTTC. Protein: CSVPSGRAGEQFF.

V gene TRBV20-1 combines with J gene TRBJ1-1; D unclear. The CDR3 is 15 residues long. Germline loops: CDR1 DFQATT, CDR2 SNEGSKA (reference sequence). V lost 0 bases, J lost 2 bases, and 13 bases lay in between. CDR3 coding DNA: TGCAGTGCTAGAGATCCTCCCGGGGAAAACACTGAAGCTTTCTTT. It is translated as CSARDPPGENTEAFF.

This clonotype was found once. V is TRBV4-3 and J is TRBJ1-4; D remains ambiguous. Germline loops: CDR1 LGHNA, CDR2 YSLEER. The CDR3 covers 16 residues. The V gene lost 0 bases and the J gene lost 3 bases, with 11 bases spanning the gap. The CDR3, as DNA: TGCGCCAGCAGCCAAGAGATGGAAGTCTCTAATGAAAAACTGTTTTTT. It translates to CASSQEMEVSNEKLFF.

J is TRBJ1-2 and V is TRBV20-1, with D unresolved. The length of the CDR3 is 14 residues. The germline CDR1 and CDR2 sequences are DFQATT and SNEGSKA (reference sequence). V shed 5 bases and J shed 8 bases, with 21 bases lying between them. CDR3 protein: CSARRRPTRGGYTF. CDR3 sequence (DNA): TGCAGTGCTCGAAGACGACCTACACGGGGAGGCTACACCTTC.